Following are 20 T cell receptor beta chains from one sample sequenced in a study of T cell repertoires in cytomegalovirus infection (dated by TCRdb to about 2019). Instrument used: Illumina HiSeq 1500. The public sequencing data were trimmed at Q25 with fastp and processed into clonotypes with MiXCR by TCRdb, which kept only in-frame beta chains. Each CDR3 protein gets just one entry, which takes the most common genes and DNA from the rows behind it. The sample has approximately 700,000 distinct CDR3 sequences on record, 35% of them singletons. The leading ten clones occupy around 3% of the sample. Sequenced sample: PBMCs. Receptors were obtained from a human donor in good health (CMV status not recorded). Some clones in this sample may be carry-over from other donors' samples.

This clonotype was recorded only once. V usage is TRBV24-1 and J usage is TRBJ1-5; possibly TRBD1 for D (5 bases). The CDR3 totals 18 residues. The germline CDR1 and CDR2 sequences are KGHDR and SFDVKD. Trimming cost V 4 bases and J 0 bases, with 18 bases left between them. The CDR3 sequence: CATSEYHWDSNSNQPQHF. CDR3 DNA: TGTGCCACCAGTGAATATCACTGGGACTCGAATAGCAATCAGCCCCAGCATTTT.

This clonotype occurred a few times. The chain couples TRBV6-5 to TRBJ1-5, with unresolved D. This CDR3 has 14 amino acids. V lost 6 bases, J lost 3 bases, and 12 bases lay in between. CDR1 MNHEY and CDR2 SVGAGI come from the germline V gene. This chain's CDR3 is CASRDRSVNQPQHF. In nucleotides, the CDR3 is TGTGCCAGCAGAGATCGGTCCGTCAATCAGCCCCAGCATTTT.

The chain has TRBV20-1 and TRBJ1-2; 8 nucleotides align to TRBD1. V lost 8 bases and J lost 3; bases outside the gene matches: 8. The CDR3 loop spans 13 amino acids. Looked up from germline, CDR1 is DFQATT and CDR2 is SNEGSKA (reference sequence). This chain's CDR3 is CSSRTGMDYGYTF. The CDR3 nucleotides are TGCAGTTCAAGGACAGGGATGGACTATGGCTACACCTTC.

This sequence joins TRBV6-1 and TRBJ2-1; TRBD2 might be the D (6 bases). V lost 5 bases and J 4 bases, leaving 15 bases between the germline ends. This CDR3 spans 15 amino acids. Germline CDR1 is MNHNS and CDR2 is SASEGT. CDR3 coding DNA: TGTGCCAGCAGTTACGGCGGGGCGTATTACAATGAGCAGTTCTTC. Its translation: CASSYGGAYYNEQFF.

The chain couples TRBV19 to TRBJ1-5; 8 positions agree with TRBD1. The V gene end was trimmed by 8 bases and the J gene end by 4 bases; junction bases not matched to a gene: 10. This CDR3 spans 15 amino acids. Germline CDR1 is LNHDA and CDR2 is SQIVND (reference sequence). CDR3 nucleotide sequence: TGTGCCAGTTCGACCCAGGGGGCGACGAATCAGCCCCAGCATTTT. It translates to CASSTQGATNQPQHF. The complete variable domain, with remaining parts taken from reference TRBV19 and TRBJ1-5, reads DGGITQSPKYLFRKEGQNVTLSCEQNLNHDAMYWYRQDPGQGLRLIYYSQIVNDFQKGDIAEGYSVSREKKESFPLTVTSAQKNPTAFYLCASSTQGATNQPQHFGDGTRLSIL.

This clonotype was detected only a few times. The CDR3 sequence: CASSPARGVYSYNEQFF. DNA for the CDR3: TGTGCCAGCAGCCCCGCGCGCGGGGTCTACTCCTACAATGAGCAGTTCTTC. V and J are TRBV7-8 and TRBJ2-1; D perhaps matches TRBD2 (6 bases). CDR1 is SGHVS and CDR2 is FQNEAQ in the germline V gene. The CDR3 spans 17 residues. V was cut by 5 bases and J by 0 bases, with 17 bases left in between.

In its sample, this clonotype was seen a few times. V gene TRBV7-8 combines with J gene TRBJ1-5, with 7 bases that match TRBD1. After removal of 5 bases from V and 6 bases from J, the junction contained 4 bases not matched to a gene. The CDR3 is 13 residues long. The germline V gene has CDR1 SGHVS and CDR2 FQNEAQ. The CDR3 spells CASSPTGFQPQHF. Written as DNA, the CDR3 is TGTGCCAGCAGCCCGACAGGGTTTCAGCCCCAGCATTTT.

The genes are TRBV4-1 and TRBJ1-2; the D is unclear. Trimming pared 0 bases from V and 2 bases from J, leaving 10 bases between. This CDR3 is 15 amino acids long. Germline V lookup: CDR1 MGHRA, CDR2 YSYEKL. CDR3 DNA sequence: TGCGCCAGCAGCCAAGATCAGGCGTCCAACTATGGCTACACCTTC. This sequence encodes CASSQDQASNYGYTF.

The chain recombines TRBV28 with TRBJ2-1; D unresolved. The CDR3 runs 17 residues. Trimming pared 3 bases from V and 2 bases from J, leaving 17 bases between. Per germline, CDR1 MDHEN and CDR2 SYDVKM. As DNA, the CDR3 is TGTGCCAGCAGTTTGCTTTCGGGTCGAAGCGCCTACAATGAGCAGTTCTTC. This sequence encodes CASSLLSGRSAYNEQFF.

V gene TRBV7-6 combines with J gene TRBJ2-7; 7 positions match TRBD2. V dropped 4 bases and J dropped 2; count of bases not matched to a gene: 5. From germline, CDR1 is SGHVS and CDR2 FNYEAQ. The CDR3 has 14 amino acids. The CDR3 nucleotides read TGTGCCAGCAGCTCCCTCGGACTAGCCTACGAGCAGTACTTC. Translating gives CASSSLGLAYEQYF.

The genes are TRBV5-4 and TRBJ2-1; D might be TRBD1 (5 bases). The length of the CDR3 is 14 residues. Between the trimmed V and J ends, which lost 0 bases and 8 bases, there was a span of 12 bases. CDR1 is SGHNT and CDR2 is YYREEE in the germline V gene (reference sequence). The CDR3 DNA sequence: TGTGCCAGCAGCTTGGTTCAGGGTGTGCATGAGCAGTTCTTC. Translation: CASSLVQGVHEQFF.

The rearrangement uses TRBV12-3 or TRBV12-4 and TRBJ2-1; 10 nucleotides align to TRBD2. The J segment lost 7 bases and the V segment lost 5 bases, leaving 11 bases of the junction unmatched. The CDR3 loop spans 16 amino acids. The chain's CDR3 is CASSPPGLARPNEQFF. In DNA, the CDR3 is TGTGCCAGCAGTCCTCCGGGACTAGCGAGACCAAATGAGCAGTTCTTC.

This chain connects TRBV7-9 to TRBJ1-1; D uncertain. Trimming pared 0 bases from V and 7 bases from J, leaving 12 bases between. This CDR3 comprises 14 residues. Germline V lookup: CDR1 SEHNR, CDR2 FQNEAQ (reference sequence). The CDR3 reads CASSLAEAAVEAFF. The DNA for the CDR3 is TGTGCCAGCAGCTTAGCCGAGGCCGCCGTTGAAGCTTTCTTT.

At least ten counts were recorded for this clonotype. The V and J genes are TRBV20-1 and TRBJ1-5, with 10 nucleotides matching TRBD1. The CDR3 has 19 amino acids. V lost 5 bases and J lost 1; bases outside the gene matches: 17. Per germline, CDR1 DFQATT and CDR2 SNEGSKA (reference sequence). The CDR3 reads CSARTPGQGLRGSNQPQHF. The CDR3 DNA reads as TGCAGTGCTCGGACTCCGGGACAGGGGCTGCGGGGAAGCAATCAGCCCCAGCATTTT.

The chain carries TRBV6-1 and TRBJ1-5; no clear D gene. The CDR3 covers 15 residues. Trimming shortened V by 6 bases and J by 5 bases, and 17 bases separated the two germline ends. Germline lookup yields CDR1 MNHNS and CDR2 SASEGT. The CDR3: CASSPIGRNHQPQHF. The DNA of the CDR3 is TGTGCCAGCAGCCCTATAGGGCGGAACCATCAGCCCCAGCATTTT.

The sample holds a few counts of this clonotype. The V and J genes are TRBV20-1 and TRBJ2-1, with 7 bases identical to TRBD2. CDR1 is DFQATT and CDR2 is SNEGSKA in the germline V gene (reference sequence). The CDR3 is made up of 15 amino acids. J was trimmed by 2 bases and V by 0 bases; bases with no gene match: 4. CDR3 bases: TGCAGTGCTAGAGATCGAGCGGGGCCCTACAATGAGCAGTTCTTC. Translation gives CSARDRAGPYNEQFF.

The chain uses TRBV30 and TRBJ2-3, with D perhaps TRBD1 or TRBD2 (5 bases each). Germline lookup yields CDR1 GTSNPN and CDR2 SVGIG (reference sequence). V lost 0 bases and J lost 2, with 9 bases in between. CDR3 length: 14 amino acids. DNA for the CDR3: TGTGCCTGGAGTGTAGGGACCAACACAGATACGCAGTATTTT. This codes for CAWSVGTNTDTQYF.

J is TRBJ1-4 and V is TRBV4-1, with D perhaps matching TRBD1 (6 bases). This CDR3 has 15 residues. CDR1 and CDR2 from the germline V gene are MGHRA and YSYEKL. The V end lost 1 base, the J end lost 5 bases, and 11 bases lay between the germline ends. The CDR3 is CASSQARQANEKLFF. Written as DNA, the CDR3 is TGCGCCAGCAGCCAAGCGCGACAGGCCAATGAAAAACTGTTTTTT.

This clonotype has a handful of counts. The chain employs TRBV15 and TRBJ2-1; no clear D. The V end was cut by 6 bases, the J end by 6 bases, with 15 bases between. This CDR3 region has 14 residues. Germline CDR1 reads LNHNV; CDR2 reads YYDKDF (reference sequence). CDR3 loop: CATSPVSRSNEQFF. For the CDR3, the DNA is TGTGCCACCAGTCCGGTCTCACGGTCCAATGAGCAGTTCTTC.

In regard to this clonotype: One base away lies a much larger clone, so this may be a sequencing read error. The gene calls are TRBV6-1 and TRBJ1-5, with a tentative D call TRBD1 (6 bases). There are 16 residues in the CDR3. Trimming removed 5 bases at V and 3 bases at J, with 17 bases between. Germline V gene lookup returns CDR1 MNHNS and CDR2 SASEGT. CDR3 amino acids: CASSPRQEGPNQPQHF. The CDR3 coding sequence is TGTGCCAGCAGTCCCAGACAGGAGGGCCCCAATCAGCCCCAGCATTTT.